These 5 T cell receptor beta chains were all obtained from the same sample, sequenced in a study of T-cell memory formation after mild COVID-19. From the 5' RACE reads, TCRdb called clonotypes with MiXCR, one entry per CDR3 protein. Found here are fewer than 70,000 distinct CDR3 sequences, over 7.5% of them singletons; the top ten hold 1.2%. The sample comprised PBMCs or a T cell subset sorted from them (not recorded which). The receptors shown here come from a man aged 18-30 years who had mild COVID-19 (a few samples of this study predate the infection). Cell type and time point are not known.

The V call is TRBV11-3, the J call TRBJ1-1; a weak D match, TRBD1 (5 bases). Trimming stripped 4 bases from V and 4 bases from J, with 13 bases between. This CDR3 spans 14 amino acids. Germline loops: CDR1 SGHNT, CDR2 YENEEA. The CDR3 spells CASSSRSGGTEAFF. In nucleotides, the CDR3 is TGTGCCAGCAGCTCTCGGTCCGGGGGCACTGAAGCTTTCTTT.

Only a few counts were recorded for this clonotype. The chain has TRBV4-1 and TRBJ2-7; no clear D gene. Germline CDR1 and CDR2: MGHRA and YSYEKL. The CDR3 covers 15 residues. Trimming stripped 0 bases from V and 3 bases from J, with 12 bases between. CDR3 in amino acids: CASSQEGTNVYEQYV. DNA of the CDR3: TGCGCCAGCAGCCAAGAAGGAACAAACGTCTACGAGCAGTACGTC.

This clonotype showed up just a few times. V usage is TRBV7-2 and J usage is TRBJ1-5, with 10 nucleotides matching TRBD1. Germline trimming cut 4 bases from V and 11 bases from J; bases unmatched to any gene: 2. CDR3 length equals 12 residues. From germline, CDR1 is SGHTA and CDR2 FQGNSA. CDR3 nucleotide sequence: TGTGCCAGCAGCTGGACAGGGGGAGCCCAGCATTTT. It specifies CASSWTGGAQHF. The full variable domain, in which reference TRBV7-2 and TRBJ1-5 provide the parts outside the CDR3, is GAGVSQSPSNKVTEKGKDVELRCDPISGHTALYWYRQSLGQGLEFLIYFQGNSAPDKSGLPSDRFSAERTGGSVSTLTIQRTQQEDSAVYLCASSWTGGAQHFGDGTRLSIL.

This clonotype was seen more than once but under ten times. The CDR3: CASSSPARTDTQYF. The CDR3 DNA reads TGTGCCAGCAGTTCCCCGGCCCGCACAGATACGCAGTATTTT. The V gene is TRBV6-5, the J gene TRBJ2-3; D not resolved. This CDR3 comprises 14 residues. The V gene lost 4 bases and the J gene lost 1 base, with 9 bases spanning the gap. CDR1 and CDR2 from the germline V gene are MNHEY and SVGAGI.

V gene TRBV4-2 combines with J gene TRBJ1-5; D not certain. This CDR3 comprises 16 residues. CDR1 LGHNA and CDR2 YNFKEQ come from the germline V gene. With 0 bases removed from V and 3 bases from J, the gap between germline ends came to 12 bases. The DNA of the CDR3 is TGTGCCAGCAGCCAAGATCTAACAGAGATCAATCAGCCCCAGCATTTT. It codes for CASSQDLTEINQPQHF.